In this sample, the clone carrying this TCR beta chain turned up a few times. Antigen specificity is unknown. The source of the sample is a study of T-cell memory formation after mild COVID-19. Study conclusions and caveats: Day 15 to 85 contracting clones showed balanced CD4/CD8; later expanders leaned CD4+. Cross-reactive memory apparently joined, as some responding clones appeared in pre-infection memory. The second-wave clones peaking on day 37 were not confirmed as SARS-CoV-2-specific.

Using constant-segment primers, 5'RACE produced TCR alpha and TCR beta cDNA libraries carrying sample barcodes and UMIs. Via MiXCR, TCRdb re-called the 5' RACE reads, giving one row per CDR3 protein. The sample contains approximately 350,000 distinct CDR3 sequences, 14% of which appear only once. The germline V and J ends were trimmed by 0 bases and 0 bases, with 13 bases remaining between them. This CDR3 has 17 residues. Germline CDR1 reads LGHNA; CDR2 reads YNFKEQ. Material for sequencing was PBMCs or a T cell subset sorted from them (not recorded which). The rearrangement uses TRBV4-2 and TRBJ2-3; D remains ambiguous. The TCR sequence derives from a young man who had mild COVID-19 (a few samples of this study predate the infection). Cell type and time point are not known. The CDR3 DNA follows: TGTGCCAGCAGCCAAGATGAGGTCATGTCTAGCACAGATACGCAGTATTTT. Its translation is CASSQDEVMSSTDTQYF.